This T cell receptor (beta chain) is from a study of cytomegalovirus exposure and HLA in healthy donors (dated by TCRdb to 2016 to 2017). Study-wide context: In an earlier analysis of about 560 of the donors, 250 to 350 Gb of sequence data and some 100 million unique TCR beta sequences from 180 million or so T cells were reported. An early release covering 550 to 700 HLA-typed donors comprised about 300 gigabases of sequencing data and 85 million or so unique TCR sequences. Among the roughly 400 genotyped donors, roughly 80% belonged to the genetic ancestry cluster associated with self-reported Caucasian donors. The study aimed to test whether signatures of past pathogen exposure could be identified by cataloging public T cell receptors. The T cell repertoires of 670 or so subjects were profiled by immunosequencing and related to cytomegalovirus serostatus. In addition to the first cohort of 650 to 800 subjects, a separate validation cohort of approximately 130 different subjects was used. To predict cytomegalovirus infection status, the study combined high-throughput TCR immunosequencing, statistical association of individual TCRs with disease status, and machine learning. A later analysis re-analyzed previously published TCR beta repertoires from 666 donors and added high-resolution HLA genotyping to study TCR occurrence patterns. Rather than using new phenotypic data, the later analysis identified candidate immune exposures from TCR beta sequences and from how often those sequences occurred across donors. In an earlier analysis of roughly 540 of the donors, high-throughput TCR beta sequencing was used to judge whether each TCR beta V gene segment behaved as functional or pseudogenic. Donor age, sex, ethnicity and CMV serostatus were collected together with the repertoire data. In a later genetic analysis, genome-wide SNP genotypes for about 55% of the 666 donors were used, and that subset was treated as a discovery cohort. Every discovery cohort repertoire had been produced on one sequencing platform. Class I and class II HLA loci were covered by the typing at four-digit resolution. The number of donors typed differed by locus, with about 629-630 for A, B, C, DRB1 and DQB1, roughly 520 for DQA1, 600 to 610 for DPA1, and some 440 for DPB1. Because of strong linkage in the cohort, four or five DR-DQ haplotypes were treated as single units for association and clustering. On average, approximately 250,000 unique TCR beta nucleotide sequences were sequenced per donor among 398 genotyped donors of the cohort, with about 19% of those sequences being non-productive. The investigation overall reported the following: The 87-base-pair reads could not distinguish some IMGT-functional V segments, including TRBV6-2 and TRBV6-3, so those segments were excluded. Roughly uniform sequencing depth across donors was assumed in presence/absence analyses, although this assumption may not hold. A total of around 150 TCR beta chains were listed by the study as associated with cytomegalovirus. Three of the identified cytomegalovirus-associated TCR beta chains were confirmed in vitro to be specific for cytomegalovirus antigens. The only immune exposure information available for the cohort was CMV serostatus. A further reported finding was that TCR beta sequences accurately predicted the HLA-A and HLA-B alleles for most subjects in the first cohort. The authors suggested that the approach could potentially be extended to other disease states and immunological phenotypes. Correlated functional status among segregating V segments might be attributable to linkage disequilibrium, but an unknown experimental factor could not be ruled out. In an earlier analysis of 450 to 750 of the donors, most TCR beta V segments appeared in productive rearrangements about 87% or about 30% of the time, broadly matching IMGT annotations. A later analysis associated about 16,000 TCR beta sequences with specific HLA alleles at a false discovery rate of 0.05. A later analysis found that HLA-associated TCR beta chains were more clonally expanded and had lower generation probabilities than equally common non-associated chains. Cytomegalovirus status was reported to be diagnosed by the classifier with high specificity and sensitivity in both the original and validation cohorts. In a later genetic analysis, fewer N-insertions in productive TCRs were reported among donors in an Asian-associated ancestry cluster than the approximately 630-donor mean. In a later analysis, the rate of TCR association differed among HLA loci, with DRB1 alleles having the most associated TCRs and HLA-C alleles having the fewest. Most TCR sequences were seen in very few donors, while some public TCRs were found in many individuals. Because HLA typing was missing for some donors at each locus, association tests included only the typed subset. In a later analysis, several top co-occurrence clusters were reported to appear linked to parvovirus B19, influenza, CMV and Epstein-Barr virus. Strong co-occurrence of HLA alleles, especially DR and DQ, made assigning TCR associations to individual alleles difficult. The sequencing pipeline was judged likely to have produced a cluster of highly shared sequence variants as a technical artifact. In a later genetic analysis, a missense DCLRE1C variant was associated with V-gene and J-gene trimming of TCR beta chains, and the association was replicated in an independent cohort. This cohort had only TCR beta chains sequenced, and the lack of alpha or paired-chain data limited which features could be detected. The earlier analysis of fewer than 750 of the donors excluded some 16 rarely observed V segments, including chromosome 9 orphons, because counts were too low. A later analysis found that most CMV-associated TCR beta chains appeared HLA-restricted, with HLA associations seemingly driven largely by CMV exposure.

This clone was counted a single time. Its recognized antigen is unknown. Qualities for individual bases were not recorded, and no much larger clone is one base off. The protocol used for the library was the immunoSEQ multiplex PCR assay. For the multiplex PCR, a mixture combining 60 forward primers for TCR Vbeta segments and 13 reverse primers for TCR Jbeta segments was used. The CDR3 region of rearranged TCR beta genes was amplified from genomic DNA with a multiplex PCR assay. Amplified TCR beta libraries were sequenced as 87-base-pair reads on the Illumina HiSeq System. The authors' analysis ran thus. Across the 600 to 700 repertoires, a later analysis counted tens of millions of unique TCR beta chains, some 11 million of which were shared by at least two donors. To remove PCR and sequencing errors, raw reads were error-corrected and collapsed into unique sequences using a nearest-neighbor algorithm that merged closely related sequences. CDR3 sequences were aligned to IMGT reference sequences to assign V, D and J gene segments. For a sequence to be retained, a match of at least six nucleotides to both a V gene segment and a J gene segment was required. A rearrangement was called productive if the CDR3 had no stop codons and remained in frame with V and J, and every other rearrangement was called non-productive. CDR3 was defined according to IMGT convention as the region running from the second conserved V-encoded cysteine to the conserved J-encoded phenylalanine. In an earlier analysis of around 640 of the donors, sequences lacking an unambiguous match to a single V gene segment were excluded. An earlier analysis of around 600 of the donors classified V segments as functional when productive rearrangements were above 56.7% and as segregating when the standard deviation between donors was above 5%. A statistical classification framework was built to diagnose cytomegalovirus status from the catalog of TCR beta chain sequences. In a later analysis, TCR nucleotide sequences were compared against IMGT/GENE-DB human TR gene sequences so that V and J genes could be assigned. Using the TCRdist pipeline, a later analysis assigned CDR3 sequences along with most-parsimonious VDJ recombination scenarios. In a later analysis, each TCR beta chain was defined by its CDR3 amino acid sequence together with its V-gene family, and reads without a unique V-gene family were excluded. To address suspected cross-contamination and a sequencing artifact, a later analysis removed under 600 highly shared, low-generation-probability nucleotide sequences. For each public chain, a later analysis derived a clonal expansion index from normalized ranks of inferred template counts within each repertoire. In a later analysis, generation probabilities were computed using a VDJ recombination model fitted to out-of-frame rearrangements, and the results were checked against IGoR. In a later analysis, hypergeometric tests were used to score TCR-TCR, TCR-HLA and TCR-CMV co-occurrence, with a repertoire-size bias correction applied to TCR pairs. False discovery rates were estimated in a later analysis by permuting HLA or CMV assignments 20 times. A later analysis grouped co-occurring TCRs with DBSCAN, adding TCRdist sequence similarity when clustering within HLA-allele-positive subsets. Repertoires with fewer than 30,000 or more than 120,000 public chains, plus five repertoires with anomalous nucleotide sharing, were excluded from co-occurrence clustering. Entries here come from immuneACCESS through TCRdb and include only in-frame sequences with V and J called. Some clones fail to appear in such tables; in the studies checked, an unresolved V gene covers under half of the shortfall, and the cause of the remainder is unknown. For V, J and clone size, that table is used; D and trimming come from the DNA. For this sample the table gives about 110,000 clones, of which over 70% were detected only once. The ten largest clones add up to 2.5% to 3.5% of the sample.

V gives up 4 bases and J gives up 5 bases, and the segment between their germline ends measures 17 bases. The CDR3 covers 15 residues, taking in both the cysteine and the phenylalanine. The kept DNA is CDR3 alone, 45 bases in frame from the first base. CDR1 is given as GTSNPN and CDR2 as SVGIG, both from the germline V gene (reference sequence). The cohort comprised 670 or so healthy bone marrow donors. At the time of sampling, every cohort member was nominally healthy, though immune exposures that went unrecorded were likely present. The donor tested CMV seropositive and was one of the 289 seropositive cohort members. A peripheral blood sample was provided by each donor, and peripheral blood mononuclear cells were used for TCR beta sequencing. The Qiagen DNeasy Blood Extraction Kit was used to extract genomic DNA from the blood cell samples.

Here the chain combines TRBV30 and TRBJ2-2; TRBD1 is a weak D gene call, 6 bases matching. The sample consisted of PBMCs. The TCR sequence derives from a male donor in good health and CMV-seropositive. DNA sequence: TGTGCCTGGATGGTGGGGGCCCAATTTACCGGGGAGCTGTTTTTT. It translates to CAWMVGAQFTGELFF.